This T cell receptor beta chain was captured by sequencing in a study of post-analysis software for immune sequencing data. Germline CDR1 and CDR2: ENHRY and SYGVKD. Trimming left V 4 bases short and J 11 bases short, with 20 bases between. There are 14 residues in the CDR3. Study findings and constraints: Strong co-clustering by F measure was seen for same-batch samples. Patients had higher frequencies than controls of roughly five TRBV segments, including TRBV5-6, TRBV5-1 and TRBV20-1. Significantly decreased normalized Chao1 diversity was recorded for multiple sclerosis patients relative to controls.

Every TCR beta cDNA library bore unique molecular identifiers. The authors obtained 500,000 or so cDNA molecules from roughly 1 to 10 million T cells. TCRdb analysed the PCR reads with MiXCR anew, one entry per CDR3 protein. The table includes 400,000 to 500,000 distinct CDR3 sequences, 30% to 45% detected once. This clonotype was detected a few times. Its antigen is as yet unknown. This TCR derives from a girl aged 2 to 10 with multiple sclerosis. Sample: blood. The rearrangement joins TRBV10-3 to TRBJ2-5; D is undetermined. The CDR3: CAISAWVGGNEQYF. In DNA form, the CDR3 reads TGTGCCATCAGTGCGTGGGTAGGTGGGAATGAGCAGTACTTC.